This is a list of T cell receptor beta chains from one sample in a study of graft-versus-host responses after intestinal transplantation. These receptors lack a known antigen. Data came from immunoSEQ multiplex PCR; TCRdb stores just in-frame clones and leaves some out. This sample has 95,000 to 130,000 clones, with around nine tenths found just once. The sequencing here drew on unstimulated CD4+ T cells sorted from spleen or lymph node cells, taken before intestinal transplant. The receptors here all came from a human donor who received an intestinal transplant. The CDR3 runs from the conserved cysteine through the conserved F or W. Fields, in order: J gene, V gene, D gene, clone size, CDR3 protein, CDR3 DNA. D genes are given only for firm matches. Some rows mark clone size as missing; the rest say once, few, many or name a class of expanded clone.

J: TRBJ1-2; V: TRBV2; D: -; size: few; CDR3: CASKLVVGYGYTF; DNA: TGTGCCAGCAAGTTAGTCGTCGGCTATGGCTACACCTTC
J: TRBJ2-5; V: TRBV4-1; D: TRBD2; size: -; CDR3: CASSPGWGSGEKETQYF; DNA: TGCGCCAGCAGCCCCGGCTGGGGTAGCGGGGAAAAAGAGACCCAGTACTTC
J: TRBJ1-5; V: TRBV7-2; D: -; size: -; CDR3: CASSSQGQLNQPQHF; DNA: TGTGCCAGCAGCTCACAAGGACAGTTAAATCAGCCCCAGCATTTT
J: TRBJ1-5; V: TRBV27; D: TRBD1; size: -; CDR3: CASSFRQGANQPQHF; DNA: TGTGCCAGCAGTTTCCGACAGGGGGCGAATCAGCCCCAGCATTTT
J: TRBJ2-1; V: TRBV28; D: -; size: -; CDR3: CASSPQPTGLWQFF; DNA: TGTGCCAGCAGCCCCCAACCAACGGGGTTGTGGCAGTTCTTC
J: TRBJ2-3; V: TRBV27; D: -; size: -; CDR3: CASSYVGGDTQYF; DNA: TGTGCCAGCAGTTACGTGGGGGGAGATACGCAGTATTTT
J: TRBJ2-2; V: TRBV25-1; D: TRBD2; size: -; CDR3: CASSVTSGNTGELFF; DNA: TGTGCCAGCAGTGTTACTAGCGGGAACACCGGGGAGCTGTTTTTT
J: TRBJ2-3; V: TRBV29-1; D: -; size: -; CDR3: CSVDMRSTDTQYF; DNA: TGCAGCGTTGATATGCGGTCCACAGATACGCAGTATTTT
J: TRBJ1-6; V: TRBV18; D: -; size: -; CDR3: CASSPPGAPASPLHF; DNA: TGTGCCAGCTCACCCCCGGGAGCGCCAGCCTCACCCCTCCACTTT
J: TRBJ2-7; V: TRBV5-4; D: -; size: -; CDR3: CASSWGGLSYEQYF; DNA: TGTGCCAGCAGCTGGGGGGGGCTAAGCTACGAGCAGTACTTC
J: TRBJ1-5; V: TRBV6-6; D: TRBD1; size: -; CDR3: CASSDREGAPQHF; DNA: TGTGCCAGCAGTGACCGGGAGGGGGCGCCCCAGCATTTT
J: TRBJ1-1; V: TRBV6-7; D: -; size: -; CDR3: CASRSNTEAFF; DNA: TGTGCCAGCAGGAGTAACACTGAAGCTTTCTTT
J: TRBJ2-5; V: TRBV28; D: -; size: -; CDR3: CASSSGSQETQYF; DNA: TGTGCCAGCAGTTCAGGGTCCCAAGAGACCCAGTACTTC
J: TRBJ1-2; V: TRBV7-2; D: -; size: -; CDR3: CASSFWEGLDYTF; DNA: TGTGCCAGCAGCTTCTGGGAGGGGCTCGACTACACCTTC
J: TRBJ2-7; V: TRBV5-4; D: TRBD1; size: -; CDR3: CASSLSGTATYEQYF; DNA: TGTGCCAGCAGCTTGTCGGGGACAGCAACCTACGAGCAGTACTTC
J: TRBJ2-2; V: TRBV5-6; D: -; size: -; CDR3: CASSQSPGQHTGELFF; DNA: TGTGCCAGCAGCCAGTCCCCGGGACAACACACCGGGGAGCTGTTTTTT
J: TRBJ2-6; V: TRBV25-1; D: TRBD1; size: -; CDR3: CASSRQGAGANVLTF; DNA: TGTGCCAGCAGTCGTCAGGGGGCTGGGGCCAACGTCCTGACTTTC
J: TRBJ2-4; V: TRBV6-6; D: -; size: -; CDR3: CASRRGAKNIQYF; DNA: TGTGCCAGCAGACGAGGAGCCAAAAACATTCAGTACTTC
J: TRBJ1-2; V: TRBV4-2; D: TRBD1; size: -; CDR3: CASSHRDRDNYGYTF; DNA: TGTGCCAGCAGCCACCGGGACAGAGATAACTATGGCTACACCTTC
J: TRBJ1-5; V: TRBV19; D: TRBD1; size: -; CDR3: CASSKDRGDQPQHF; DNA: TGTGCCAGTAGTAAGGACAGGGGCGATCAGCCCCAGCATTTT
J: TRBJ2-4; V: TRBV4-2; D: TRBD2; size: -; CDR3: CASSQGASGGRRNIQYF; DNA: TGTGCCAGCAGCCAAGGCGCTAGCGGGGGGCGCAGAAACATTCAGTACTTC
J: TRBJ1-2; V: TRBV30; D: TRBD1; size: few; CDR3: CAWSTGGGYTF; DNA: TGTGCCTGGAGCACAGGGGGAGGCTACACCTTC
J: TRBJ1-2; V: TRBV7-2; D: TRBD1; size: -; CDR3: CASSLVSGGGYYGYTF; DNA: TGTGCCAGCAGCTTAGTTTCAGGGGGCGGCTACTATGGCTACACCTTC
J: TRBJ1-2; V: TRBV5-5; D: TRBD1; size: once; CDR3: CASSLAPGQGNYGYTF; DNA: TGTGCCAGCAGCTTGGCCCCTGGACAGGGCAACTATGGCTACACCTTC
J: TRBJ1-1; V: TRBV7-2; D: -; size: once; CDR3: CASSPLGIRNTEAFF; DNA: TGTGCCAGCAGCCCACTCGGGATCAGGAACACTGAAGCTTTCTTT
J: TRBJ1-1; V: TRBV6-6; D: -; size: -; CDR3: CASSTGQWTMNTEAFF; DNA: TGTGCCAGCAGTACTGGACAGTGGACCATGAACACTGAAGCTTTCTTT
J: TRBJ1-2; V: TRBV9; D: -; size: -; CDR3: CASSPQTVLYGYTF; DNA: TGTGCCAGCAGCCCACAGACAGTTCTCTATGGCTACACCTTC
J: TRBJ2-7; V: TRBV11-2; D: TRBD1; size: -; CDR3: CASSRGTGGYEQYF; DNA: TGTGCCAGCAGCCGCGGGACAGGGGGCTACGAGCAGTACTTC
J: TRBJ2-1; V: TRBV4-3; D: TRBD2; size: -; CDR3: CASSKLAGPGDEQFF; DNA: TGCGCCAGCAGCAAACTAGCGGGGCCAGGTGATGAGCAGTTCTTC
J: TRBJ2-5; V: TRBV19; D: -; size: -; CDR3: CASSTLPGTQYF; DNA: TGTGCCAGTAGTACCCTCCCGGGGACCCAGTACTTC
J: TRBJ2-7; V: TRBV5-5; D: TRBD2; size: -; CDR3: CASSLGLAVPYEQYF; DNA: TGTGCCAGCAGCCTGGGACTAGCGGTACCCTACGAGCAGTACTTC
J: TRBJ1-5; V: TRBV5-1; D: -; size: -; CDR3: CASSLGGLNQPQHF; DNA: TGCGCCAGCAGCTTGGGAGGGCTTAATCAGCCCCAGCATTTT
J: TRBJ2-2; V: TRBV5-5; D: TRBD2; size: -; CDR3: CASSSPTSGANTGELFF; DNA: TGTGCCAGCAGCTCCCCTACTAGCGGAGCGAACACCGGGGAGCTGTTTTTT
J: TRBJ2-5; V: TRBV15; D: -; size: -; CDR3: CATSRDRTPYQETQYF; DNA: TGTGCCACCAGCAGAGATCGGACTCCCTACCAAGAGACCCAGTACTTC
J: TRBJ1-1; V: TRBV6-5; D: -; size: -; CDR3: CASLTPGPGTEAFF; DNA: TGTGCCAGCTTGACCCCAGGGCCCGGGACTGAAGCTTTCTTT
J: TRBJ2-3; V: TRBV9; D: -; size: -; CDR3: CASSVYSTTDTQYF; DNA: TGTGCCAGCAGCGTCTACAGCACCACAGATACGCAGTATTTT
J: TRBJ2-1; V: TRBV16; D: -; size: -; CDR3: CASSQTPGVEQFF; DNA: TGTGCCAGCAGCCAAACTCCAGGGGTCGAGCAGTTCTTC
J: TRBJ2-7; V: TRBV28; D: TRBD1; size: -; CDR3: CAAGAGQGYEQYF; DNA: TGTGCCGCCGGCGCGGGACAGGGGTACGAGCAGTACTTC
J: TRBJ1-5; V: TRBV9; D: TRBD1; size: -; CDR3: CASSYDRERNQPQHF; DNA: TGTGCCAGCAGCTATGACAGGGAACGCAATCAGCCCCAGCATTTT
J: TRBJ2-7; V: TRBV2; D: TRBD2; size: -; CDR3: CAVRLAGLTYEQYF; DNA: TGTGCCGTCCGACTAGCGGGATTGACCTACGAGCAGTACTTC
J: TRBJ2-1; V: TRBV29-1; D: -; size: -; CDR3: CSVYTTEYYNEQFF; DNA: TGCAGCGTTTACACAACAGAGTACTACAATGAGCAGTTCTTC
J: TRBJ1-4; V: TRBV6-1; D: -; size: -; CDR3: CASSEVRGLQEKLFF; DNA: TGTGCCAGCAGTGAAGTCAGGGGCCTGCAGGAAAAACTGTTTTTT
J: TRBJ1-2; V: TRBV29-1; D: -; size: -; CDR3: CSVTENYGYTF; DNA: TGCAGCGTGACAGAAAACTATGGCTACACCTTC
J: TRBJ2-7; V: TRBV12-5; D: TRBD1; size: -; CDR3: CASGLGQGSEQYF; DNA: TGTGCTAGTGGTTTGGGACAGGGGAGCGAGCAGTACTTC
J: TRBJ2-1; V: TRBV7-9; D: TRBD1; size: -; CDR3: CASSSGGYNEQFF; DNA: TGTGCCAGCAGCTCAGGGGGCTACAATGAGCAGTTCTTC
J: TRBJ2-5; V: TRBV4-3; D: TRBD1; size: -; CDR3: CASSRTGARETQYF; DNA: TGCGCCAGCAGCCGGACAGGGGCGCGGGAGACCCAGTACTTC
J: TRBJ1-3; V: TRBV7-2; D: TRBD1; size: once; CDR3: CASSLVPGTGSGNTIYF; DNA: TGTGCCAGCAGCTTAGTCCCCGGGACAGGGTCCGGAAACACCATATATTTT